These T cell receptor beta chains were read from a single sample in a study of blood T cells in healthy people across ages. TCRdb analysed the 5' RACE reads with MiXCR anew, one entry per CDR3 protein. This sample yields fewer than 800,000 distinct CDR3 sequences, of which about half are seen a single time; 25% to 35% belongs to the top ten. Input material: blood. These receptors were taken from a woman aged 60-75 years in good health. CDR3s include the opening cysteine and the closing phenylalanine or tryptophan.

v_call	j_call	cdr3_aa
TRBV7-3	TRBJ2-1	CASSWLAGEQFF
TRBV21-1	TRBJ2-7	CASSNFSTGTPYFEQYF
TRBV15	TRBJ2-3	CATSTDRASDTQYF
TRBV20-1	-	CSAREVGSLETQYF
TRBV27	TRBJ2-1	CASSRASGYNEQFF
TRBV9	TRBJ1-4	CASSVEGGGREKLFF
TRBV28	TRBJ1-2	CASSFPPAGNGLLNGYTF
TRBV5-4	TRBJ1-4	CASSLDPGQNEKLFF
TRBV6-2/TRBV6-3	TRBJ2-7	CASSYDLGTTWDYEQYF
TRBV5-1	TRBJ2-1	CASSLATGTGYNEQFF
TRBV5-1	TRBJ2-3	CASSLQLTGSDTQYF
TRBV12-3/TRBV12-4	TRBJ2-7	CASSRTGIGYEQYF
TRBV27	TRBJ2-1	CASSFTTWTSSYNEQFF
TRBV6-6	TRBJ2-1	CASGKLAGNQETQFF
TRBV4-1	TRBJ1-2	CASSQGWARAGYGYTF
TRBV20-1	TRBJ2-4	CSARGDGTEEQYF
TRBV15	TRBJ2-1	CATSPEAQGGYNEQFF
TRBV4-1	TRBJ2-1	CASSQVSSGIQQFF
TRBV6-2/TRBV6-3	TRBJ2-3	CASSHRETDTQYF
TRBV28	TRBJ2-7	CASTPSGIISEQYF
TRBV5-5	TRBJ2-3	CASSQKAPGRADTQYF
TRBV7-2	TRBJ1-2	CASSRQGSYGYTF
TRBV29-1	TRBJ1-2	CSVQLPGQGRVGYTF
TRBV5-5	TRBJ2-1	CASSLGVGIAYEQFF
TRBV20-1	TRBJ2-1	CSAMGGDFYNEQFF
TRBV2	TRBJ2-1	CASTWTSGINEQFF
TRBV4-3	TRBJ1-4	CASSRDKYEKLFF
TRBV28	TRBJ2-5	CASRPTRGRGRETQYF
TRBV6-5	TRBJ2-2	CASRFGGTGELFF
TRBV20-1	TRBJ2-3	CSARDPRVLAGNTDTQYF
TRBV29-1	TRBJ2-5	CSVGGWGQGETQYF
TRBV20-1	TRBJ2-7	CSGRLAGAYEQYF
TRBV28	TRBJ2-7	CASIPGLPSYEQYF
TRBV6-2/TRBV6-3	TRBJ2-1	CASTTPGQGGGEQFF
TRBV5-1	TRBJ2-6	CASSLEEGGVLTF
TRBV20-1	TRBJ2-3	CSGRKRGSAADTQYF
TRBV29-1	TRBJ2-1	CSVEEASGKNEQFF
TRBV4-3	TRBJ2-7	CASSQVEGKGGGSYEQYF
TRBV7-9	TRBJ2-7	CASSSGGPYEQYF
TRBV12-3/TRBV12-4	TRBJ2-1	CASSSGLDFHEQFF
TRBV20-1	TRBJ2-5	CSARDSNRGYQETQYF
TRBV6-1	TRBJ2-7	CASSEDRGGEQYF
TRBV12-3/TRBV12-4	TRBJ2-1	CASSRGRPGGHNEQFF
TRBV20-1	TRBJ1-4	CSASKGRGDEKLFF
TRBV6-5	TRBJ2-1	CASSGDWSINEQFF
TRBV7-2	TRBJ2-5	CASSLEGGKREQYF
TRBV15	-	CATSRDWGTAVGEQYF
TRBV12-3/TRBV12-4	TRBJ1-6	CASSLASGTGLDSPLHF
TRBV6-2/TRBV6-3	TRBJ2-1	CASSYSLPGQGAYEQFF
TRBV6-2/TRBV6-3	TRBJ2-1	CASSIRQGGRNEQFF
TRBV20-1	TRBJ2-3	CSARDASGRVLGDTQYF
TRBV29-1	TRBJ2-5	CSVGHRSKETQYF